These 14 T cell receptor beta chains originate from one sample sequenced in a study of shared clonotypes between healthy human individuals. This table comes from immunoSEQ multiplex PCR, and its TCRdb copy is limited to in-frame clones, with some not included. Of approximately 980,000 clones listed, over 60% are singletons. The source material was memory CD4+ T cells sorted from blood. Subset indicated: CD45RA-negative fraction. All receptors derive from a man aged 18 to 30 in good health.

This clone was detected ten times or more. The chain has TRBV4-3 and TRBJ2-1, with D hard to call. Germline V gene lookup returns CDR1 LGHNA and CDR2 YSLEER. V dropped 3 bases and J dropped 0 bases, with 15 bases sitting between them. This CDR3 is built from 17 residues. This CDR3 reads CASSHDLYSSSYNEQFF. Here the CDR3 DNA reads TGCGCCAGCAGCCACGACCTCTACTCCAGCTCCTACAATGAGCAGTTCTTC.

The chain has TRBV11-2 and TRBJ2-3, with 9 positions matching TRBD1. The germline V gene has CDR1 SGHAT and CDR2 FQNNGV. This CDR3 has 17 residues. The trim removed 5 bases at V and 8 bases at J, leaving 17 bases unmatched. The CDR3 DNA reads as TGTGCCAGCAGCGCACCGCGGACAGGGGATTTTTCGGGTACGCAGTATTTT. Its protein is CASSAPRTGDFSGTQYF. The complete variable domain, with remaining parts taken from reference TRBV11-2 and TRBJ2-3, reads EAGVAQSPRYKIIEKRQSVAFWCNPISGHATLYWYQQILGQGPKLLIQFQNNGVVDDSQLPKDRFSAERLKGVDSTLKIQPAKLEDSAVYLCASSAPRTGDFSGTQYFGPGTRLTVL.

The rearrangement uses TRBV5-5 and TRBJ1-3; D uncertain. Germline lookup yields CDR1 SGHKS and CDR2 YYEKEE (reference sequence). Trimming took off 4 bases at V and 0 bases at J, with 17 bases between the two ends. This CDR3 is 17 amino acids long. Here the CDR3 reads CASSPAVGLRSGNTIYF. CDR3 DNA: TGTGCCAGCAGCCCGGCGGTCGGACTTCGCTCTGGAAACACCATATATTTT.

The chain carries TRBV4-2 and TRBJ1-2; D is unresolved. The CDR3 runs 15 residues. Trimming removed 0 bases from V and 4 bases from J, with 12 bases in between. Germline V CDR1 and CDR2: LGHNA, YNFKEQ. In DNA form, the CDR3 reads TGTGCCAGCAGCCAAGAAGGGCCGGCCTTCTATGGCTACACCTTC. Residues: CASSQEGPAFYGYTF.

This clone was seen a few times. The J gene is TRBJ2-5, the V gene TRBV5-1, with 9 nucleotides matching TRBD1. Germline V lookup: CDR1 SGHRS, CDR2 YFSETQ. The CDR3 loop spans 14 amino acids. The J segment lost 5 bases and the V segment lost 4 bases, leaving 6 bases of the junction unmatched. The CDR3 DNA is TGCGCCAGCAGCATACAGGGGGCGGACGAGACCCAGTACTTC. Translated: CASSIQGADETQYF. Combining the CDR3 with reference TRBV5-1 and TRBJ2-5 gives the whole variable domain KAGVTQTPRYLIKTRGQQVTLSCSPISGHRSVSWYQQTPGQGLQFLFEYFSETQRNKGNFPGRFSGRQFSNSRSEMNVSTLELGDSALYLCASSIQGADETQYFGPGTRLLVL.

The V gene is TRBV12-5, the J gene TRBJ1-5; no reliable D call. Deletions cut 2 bases from V and 6 bases from J, with 11 bases between. The length of the CDR3 is 14 residues. Germline values: CDR1 LGHNT, CDR2 FRNRAP. The CDR3 protein is CASGLPPTGQPQHF. The CDR3, as DNA: TGTGCTAGTGGTTTGCCACCAACGGGTCAGCCCCAGCATTTT.

This clone has just a few counts. This may be a read error: a much more frequent sequence differs by one nucleotide. The same CDR3 also results from other DNA sequences found in this sample. The rearrangement links TRBV11-2 to TRBJ1-2; D call uncertain. Germline CDR1 is SGHAT and CDR2 is FQNNGV. Trimming cost V 0 bases and J 4 bases, with 3 bases left between them. The length of the CDR3 is 12 residues. As DNA, the CDR3 is TGTGCCAGCAGCTTAGAGGGCTATGGCTACACCTTC. This encodes CASSLEGYGYTF.

The chain joins TRBV2 to TRBJ2-3; the D call may be TRBD1 or TRBD2 (6 bases each). In germline, CDR1 is SNHLY, CDR2 FYNNEI. V was cut by 4 bases and J by 0 bases, with 11 bases left in between. The CDR3 has 15 residues. The CDR3 DNA is TGTGCCAGCAGTGGGAGGGGGTTGAGCACAGATACGCAGTATTTT. Encoded protein: CASSGRGLSTDTQYF.

This chain joins TRBV28 and TRBJ1-5, with D tentatively TRBD1 (5 bases). The germline CDR1 and CDR2 sequences are MDHEN and SYDVKM. Between the trimmed V and J ends, which lost 5 bases and 15 bases, there was a span of 20 bases. The CDR3 spans 13 residues. The CDR3 DNA reads as TGTGCCAGCAGTAATCCTACCGGGGCCTCCGGGCATTTT. Amino acid sequence: CASSNPTGASGHF.

This chain connects TRBV7-2 to TRBJ2-7; 12 nucleotides align to TRBD2. Unmatched junction bases numbered 12, after V lost 2 bases and J lost 1 base. In germline, CDR1 is SGHTA, CDR2 FQGNSA. CDR3 length: 19 amino acids. CDR3 sequence reads: CASSLNPGLAGGLSYEQYF. CDR3 DNA: TGTGCCAGCAGCTTAAATCCCGGCCTAGCGGGAGGGTTATCCTACGAGCAGTACTTC.

This chain links TRBV6-6 with TRBJ2-1, with D possibly matching TRBD1 (7 bases). The CDR3 runs to 13 residues. V was pared by 0 bases and J by 10 bases, with 10 bases between. Germline V gene data show CDR1 as MNHNY and CDR2 as SVGAGI (reference sequence). The CDR3 DNA follows: TGTGCCAGCAGTTACTCGACAGGGAGGGAGCAGTTCTTC. Its protein is CASSYSTGREQFF.

The CDR3 protein is CASSLGGGDVTGELFF. CDR3 DNA sequence: TGCGCCAGCAGCCTGGGGGGCGGGGATGTAACCGGGGAGCTGTTTTTT. The V gene is TRBV4-1, the J gene TRBJ2-2; D tentatively fits TRBD1 or TRBD2 (6 bases each). This CDR3 has 16 residues. Germline V gene sequence: CDR1 MGHRA, CDR2 YSYEKL. V was shortened by 4 bases and J by 5 bases, with 17 bases between the two germline ends.

This clone was observed a few times. The genes are TRBV18 and TRBJ1-3; no reliable D call. The CDR3 covers 15 residues. Germline V gives CDR1 KGHSH, CDR2 LQKENI. The V and J ends lost 4 bases and 0 bases respectively, with 10 bases between them. CDR3 region: CASSLVTSSGNTIYF. The CDR3 coding sequence is TGTGCCAGCTCACTAGTCACGAGCTCTGGAAACACCATATATTTT.

The rearrangement links TRBV4-1 to TRBJ2-3, with no clear D. Germline lookup yields CDR1 MGHRA and CDR2 YSYEKL. The ends were cut back, 2 bases at V and 5 bases at J, with 11 bases in the middle. The CDR3 sequence is 14 residues long. The CDR3 nucleotides are TGCGCCAGCAGCCAACCTCTATCCAAAGATACGCAGTATTTT. Its translation: CASSQPLSKDTQYF.